Reported below is one TCR beta chain. Germline V gene lookup returns CDR1 MNHNY and CDR2 SVGAGI (reference sequence). The CDR3 is 16 residues long. The trim removed 0 bases at V and 3 bases at J, leaving 1 base unmatched. The repertoire was sequenced with immunoSEQ multiplex PCR; TCRdb's copy has only in-frame clones and lacks some. The data hold roughly 49,000 clones, with roughly 90% observed a single time. These data belong to a study of T cell changes during pregnancy in multiple sclerosis. The chain uses TRBV6-6 and TRBJ2-7; 14 positions match TRBD2. This sample comprised peripheral blood, obtained in the first trimester of pregnancy. This clonotype originated in a female donor in good health, enrolled as a control in a pregnancy study. This chain's CDR3 is CASSYSGTSGSYEQYF. The DNA of the CDR3 is TGTGCCAGCAGTTACTCGGGGACTAGCGGGAGCTACGAGCAGTACTTC.